Listed here are 32 T cell receptor beta chains from one sample, sequenced in a study of blood T cell repertoires in COVID-19 (dated by TCRdb to the early 2020s). Receptors were amplified or captured by the immunoSEQ multiplex PCR assay. Entries here come from immuneACCESS through TCRdb and include only in-frame sequences with V and J called. Some clones fail to appear in such tables; in the studies checked, an unresolved V gene covers under half of the shortfall, and the cause of the remainder is unknown. For this sample the table gives 240,000 or so clones, of which 70% to 85% were detected only once. 1.5% to 2% of the sample rests with the top ten. The sample consisted of peripheral blood. These receptors were collected from a woman of 80 years or more with acute or convalescent COVID-19.

This clone was seen a single time. This chain links TRBV5-6 with TRBJ1-2, with D possibly matching TRBD1 (6 bases). There are 13 residues in the CDR3. Between the trimmed V and J ends, which lost 3 bases and 4 bases, there was a span of 10 bases. The germline V gene encodes CDR1 SGHDT and CDR2 YYEEEE. The CDR3: CASSSMDSYGYTF. The CDR3 DNA sequence: TGTGCCAGCAGCTCGATGGACAGCTATGGCTACACCTTC.

The J gene is TRBJ1-5, the V gene TRBV7-2, with D possibly TRBD1 on 6 matching bases. V was pared by 1 base and J by 2 bases, with 15 bases between. Germline CDR1 reads SGHTA; CDR2 reads FQGNSA. The CDR3 covers 17 residues. The CDR3 loop is CASSLEGGAYGNQPQHF. The CDR3 nucleotides are TGTGCCAGCAGCTTAGAGGGGGGGGCGTACGGCAATCAGCCCCAGCATTTT.

The rearrangement links TRBV7-7 to TRBJ2-2; 9 nucleotides line up with TRBD1. After removal of 5 bases from V and 4 bases from J, the junction contained 2 bases not matched to a gene. Germline values: CDR1 SSHAT, CDR2 FNYEAQ (reference sequence). CDR3 length equals 14 residues. The CDR3 DNA reads as TGTGCCAGCAGCCCGACAGGGGGCACCGGGGAGCTGTTTTTT. Translation gives CASSPTGGTGELFF.

The rearrangement links TRBV7-9 to TRBJ1-2, with D unresolved. Germline V gene sequence: CDR1 SEHNR, CDR2 FQNEAQ (reference sequence). Trimming took off 1 base at V and 14 bases at J, with 11 bases between the two ends. The CDR3 consists of 11 residues. The CDR3 DNA reads as TGTGCCAGCAGCTTAGATATGGTGGAGACCTTC. Its translation: CASSLDMVETF.

The chain recombines TRBV6-2 or TRBV6-3 with TRBJ2-7, with a weak D call TRBD2 (6 bases). CDR3 length: 14 amino acids. The V and J ends lost 7 bases and 4 bases respectively, with 17 bases between them. Germline V gene data show CDR1 as MNHEY and CDR2 as SVGEGT. The CDR3 DNA follows: TGTGCCAGCACCCCTGGGGGGTCCCGTTACGAGCAGTACTTC. Protein product: CASTPGGSRYEQYF.

This chain uses TRBV5-6 with TRBJ2-3; 9 bases match TRBD2. The CDR3 contains 16 residues. Germline V gene sequence: CDR1 SGHDT, CDR2 YYEEEE. V gave up 0 bases and J gave up 2 bases; unmatched junction bases: 4. The CDR3 nucleotides read TGTGCCAGCAGCTTGGAGGGCGGGAGGGCCACAGATACGCAGTATTTT. This translates into CASSLEGGRATDTQYF. Combining the CDR3 with reference TRBV5-6 and TRBJ2-3 gives the whole variable domain DAGVTQSPTHLIKTRGQQVTLRCSPKSGHDTVSWYQQALGQGPQFIFQYYEEEERQRGNFPDRFSGHQFPNYSSELNVNALLLGDSALYLCASSLEGGRATDTQYFGPGTRLTVL.

This clone was seen a handful of times. The genes are TRBV24-1 and TRBJ2-1, with 13 bases identical to TRBD2. V trimming: 0 bases; J trimming: 9 bases; junction bases outside the gene matches: 4. Germline CDR1 and CDR2: KGHDR and SFDVKD. This CDR3 contains 16 residues. CDR3 nucleotide sequence: TGTGCCACCAGTGATTTGGGGACTAGCGGGAAATTTGAGCAGTTCTTC. It translates to CATSDLGTSGKFEQFF.

The V and J genes are TRBV4-2 and TRBJ1-2; 8 nucleotides agree with TRBD1. The CDR3 consists of 18 residues. The V segment lost 0 bases and the J segment 3 bases; nucleotides outside the gene matches: 12. Per germline, CDR1 LGHNA and CDR2 YNFKEQ. The CDR3 coding sequence is TGTGCCAGCAGCCAAGATGTGGCAGGGGGCGGCCTGGACTATGGCTACACCTTC. Translating gives CASSQDVAGGGLDYGYTF.

The chain employs TRBV6-5 and TRBJ1-6; 8 bases align to TRBD1. From germline, CDR1 is MNHEY and CDR2 SVGAGI. V shed 5 bases, J shed 10 bases, and the junction held 7 bases outside the gene matches. The CDR3 contains 14 residues. The CDR3 nucleotides are TGTGCCAGCAGTAGGACAGGGTTAGGGTCACCCCTCCACTTT. Residues: CASSRTGLGSPLHF.

CDR3 DNA sequence: TGCGCCAGCAGCCCGCGACCGGGACTAGCCTCCTACAATGAGCAGTTCTTC. As protein: CASSPRPGLASYNEQFF. J is TRBJ2-1 and V is TRBV4-3; the match to TRBD2 covers 9 bases. The CDR3 consists of 17 residues. The germline V gene encodes CDR1 LGHNA and CDR2 YSLEER. The trim removed 4 bases at V and 0 bases at J, leaving 7 bases unmatched.

This sequence joins TRBV7-3 and TRBJ1-1, with a weak D call TRBD1 (5 bases). Germline V gene lookup returns CDR1 SGHTA and CDR2 FQGTGA. The length of the CDR3 is 16 residues. Trimming cost V 1 base and J 4 bases, with 16 bases left between them. The CDR3 reads CASSLSGTPGGTEAFF. The CDR3 DNA is TGTGCCAGCAGCTTAAGTGGGACCCCCGGGGGCACTGAAGCTTTCTTT.

This clone was observed once. The chain combines TRBV3-1 (or the pseudogene TRBV3-2) with TRBJ1-2; 8 bases match TRBD1. The V gene end was trimmed by 2 bases and the J gene end by 4 bases; junction bases not matched to a gene: 3. The CDR3 runs to 14 residues. Germline loops: CDR1 LGHDT, CDR2 YNNKEL (reference sequence). This CDR3 reads CASSQPGGSYGYTF. The CDR3 region has the DNA TGTGCCAGCAGCCAACCAGGGGGCAGCTATGGCTACACCTTC.

The CDR3 loop reads CASRPERLAKNIQYF. The CDR3 region has the DNA TGTGCCAGCAGGCCAGAGCGGCTAGCCAAAAACATTCAGTACTTC. V gene TRBV6-6 combines with J gene TRBJ2-4, with D possibly being TRBD2 (5 bases). V lost 6 bases, J lost 0 bases, and 12 bases lay in between. Per germline, CDR1 MNHNY and CDR2 SVGAGI (reference sequence). CDR3 size: 15 residues.

The chain has TRBV5-1 and TRBJ1-5; 10 nucleotides align to TRBD1. This CDR3 contains 15 residues. V shed 0 bases and J 4 bases; nucleotides not matched to a gene: 1. Germline CDR1 and CDR2: SGHRS and YFSETQ. The CDR3 loop is CASSLGTGGNQPQHF. Here the CDR3 DNA reads TGCGCCAGCAGCTTGGGGACAGGGGGTAATCAGCCCCAGCATTTT.

V is TRBV27 and J is TRBJ1-2; 8 nucleotides match TRBD1. The V gene's germline CDR1 is MNHEY and CDR2 SMNVEV (reference sequence). The CDR3 runs 14 residues. With V trimmed by 5 bases and J by 4 bases, 6 bases remained unmatched. CDR3 DNA: TGTGCCAGCAGTCGATACGGACAGGGCTATGGCTACACCTTC. This codes for CASSRYGQGYGYTF.

This clone has just a few counts. The chain employs TRBV6-5 and TRBJ1-2; possibly TRBD1 for D (6 bases). CDR3 length: 13 amino acids. V was trimmed by 6 bases and J by 4 bases, leaving 12 bases between them. CDR1 is MNHEY, CDR2 SVGAGI, per germline. CDR3 protein: CASSPDRLYGYTF. The CDR3 DNA sequence: TGTGCCAGCAGCCCCGACAGGCTCTATGGCTACACCTTC.

In this sample, this clone turned up a few times. The rearrangement links TRBV23-1 to TRBJ2-7; D possibly corresponds to TRBD2 (5 bases). TRBV23-1 is assigned to the ORF class and has an uncertain function. Trimming cost V 2 bases and J 3 bases, with 26 bases left between them. This CDR3 region has 19 residues. CDR3 sequence: CASSQKVARASEDLYEQYF. CDR3 nucleotide sequence: TGCGCCAGCAGTCAAAAGGTGGCGAGGGCTTCCGAAGATCTCTACGAGCAGTACTTC.

The rearrangement joins TRBV4-3 to TRBJ1-4, with TRBD1 matching over 8 bases. J gave up 8 bases and V 0 bases, and 8 bases lay outside the gene matches. Germline CDR1 LGHNA, CDR2 YSLEER. The CDR3 sequence is 16 residues long. Here the CDR3 DNA reads TGCGCCAGCAGCCAAGAGGTCGCCAGGGGGCGGGAAAAACTGTTTTTT. Its translation is CASSQEVARGREKLFF.

The chain recombines TRBV3-1 (or the pseudogene TRBV3-2) with TRBJ2-1, with TRBD2 identical over 11 bases. Germline CDR1 reads LGHDT; CDR2 reads YNNKEL (reference sequence). V lost 0 bases and J lost 4; bases outside the gene matches: 8. The CDR3 loop spans 18 amino acids. For the CDR3, the DNA is TGTGCCAGCAGCCAAGATTTCGCTAGCGGGGGGCCTTACAATGAGCAGTTCTTC. It yields the protein CASSQDFASGGPYNEQFF.

This chain connects TRBV7-2 to TRBJ2-1, with D tentatively TRBD1 (6 bases). Deletions cut 5 bases from V and 0 bases from J, with 14 bases between. The CDR3 loop spans 16 amino acids. Germline V CDR1 and CDR2: SGHTA, FQGNSA. Here the CDR3 reads CASSPLGTFSYNEQFF. The CDR3 DNA reads as TGTGCCAGCAGCCCTTTAGGGACATTCTCCTACAATGAGCAGTTCTTC.

This chain joins TRBV27 and TRBJ1-2; 9 positions match TRBD1. CDR3 length: 14 amino acids. Looked up from germline, CDR1 is MNHEY and CDR2 is SMNVEV (reference sequence). V shed 6 bases and J 8 bases; nucleotides not matched to a gene: 10. CDR3 in DNA: TGTGCCAGCAGAGAGTCGGGGACAGGGTGGGGCTACACCTTC. It encodes CASRESGTGWGYTF.

The J gene is TRBJ2-6, the V gene TRBV9; 8 bases match TRBD1. V was pared by 4 bases and J by 1 base, with 7 bases of the junction left unmatched. CDR1 SGDLS and CDR2 YYNGEE come from the germline V gene. The CDR3 contains 17 residues. This CDR3 is CASSPRTGSSGANVLTF. DNA of the CDR3: TGTGCCAGCAGCCCTCGGACAGGGTCTTCTGGGGCCAACGTCCTGACTTTC.

The CDR3 DNA reads TGTGCCTGGAGTTTAGGAGGAGTAAAGACCCAGTACTTC. It is translated as CAWSLGGVKTQYF. The chain carries TRBV30 and TRBJ2-5, with D perhaps TRBD2 (5 bases). The germline gives CDR1 GTSNPN, CDR2 SVGIG (reference sequence). The CDR3 runs 13 residues. V was shortened by 2 bases and J by 6 bases, with 13 bases between the two germline ends. Drawing the rest from reference TRBV30 and TRBJ2-5, the complete variable domain is SQTIHQWPATLVQPVGSPLSLECTVEGTSNPNLYWYRQAAGRGLQLLFYSVGIGQISSEVPQNLSASRPQDRQFILSSKKLLLSDSGFYLCAWSLGGVKTQYFGPGTRLLVL.

The V gene is TRBV2, the J gene TRBJ2-5; D is ambiguous. Trimming took off 1 base at V and 0 bases at J, with 9 bases between the two ends. This CDR3 has 15 amino acids. Per germline, CDR1 SNHLY and CDR2 FYNNEI. The CDR3 reads CASSEGHLYQETQYF. As DNA, the CDR3 is TGTGCCAGCAGTGAAGGACACCTGTACCAAGAGACCCAGTACTTC.

The V and J genes are TRBV3-1 (or the pseudogene TRBV3-2) and TRBJ2-3, with 11 nucleotides matching TRBD2. The CDR3 length is 12 residues. Per the germline V gene, CDR1 is LGHDT and CDR2 is YNNKEL (reference sequence). The V segment lost 3 bases and the J segment 11 bases; nucleotides outside the gene matches: 1. The CDR3 DNA reads as TGTGCCAGCAGCCACCTAGCGGGGGGGCAGTATTTT. Its translation is CASSHLAGGQYF.

The V and J genes are TRBV29-1 and TRBJ2-2, with TRBD1 identical over 12 bases. V gave up 6 bases and J gave up 4 bases; unmatched junction bases: 6. Germline V gene data show CDR1 as SQVTM and CDR2 as ANQGSEA. This CDR3 contains 15 residues. The CDR3 DNA reads as TGCAGCGTGCCGGGACAGGGGGCGAGCACCGGGGAGCTGTTTTTT. It codes for CSVPGQGASTGELFF.

This clone was seen just once. The chain recombines TRBV19 with TRBJ1-5, with no clear D. CDR1 is LNHDA, CDR2 SQIVND, per germline (reference sequence). The CDR3 is made up of 14 amino acids. The germline V and J ends were trimmed by 3 bases and 7 bases, with 13 bases remaining between them. CDR3 loop: CASSISPGNQPQHF. The CDR3 DNA is TGTGCCAGTAGTATCTCGCCAGGAAACCAGCCCCAGCATTTT.

Note on this clone: This same CDR3 is encoded by further DNA sequences in the sample. The chain has TRBV5-4 and TRBJ1-5; a weak D match, TRBD1 (6 bases). Germline assignment: CDR1 SGHNT and CDR2 YYREEE (reference sequence). V lost 5 bases and J 4 bases, leaving 13 bases between the germline ends. The CDR3 has 14 residues. CDR3 nucleotides: TGTGCCAGCAGTTTACAGGGAGGGAATCAGCCCCAGCATTTT. Protein sequence: CASSLQGGNQPQHF. Full variable domain (outside the CDR3, taken from reference TRBV5-4 and TRBJ1-5): ETGVTQSPTHLIKTRGQQVTLRCSSQSGHNTVSWYQQALGQGPQFIFQYYREEENGRGNFPPRFSGLQFPNYSSELNVNALELDDSALYLCASSLQGGNQPQHFGDGTRLSIL.

V gene TRBV18 combines with J gene TRBJ2-1, with 12 bases matching TRBD2. With 2 bases clipped from V and 4 bases from J, the junction kept 0 bases outside the gene matches. This CDR3 has 15 residues. Germline assignment: CDR1 KGHSH and CDR2 LQKENI. The CDR3 sequence is CASSPGLAGYNEQFF. In nucleotides, the CDR3 is TGTGCCAGCTCACCAGGACTAGCGGGGTACAATGAGCAGTTCTTC.

Notes on this clone: At one boundary the junction diverges from the germline segment, which might be a read error. The rearrangement joins TRBV11-2 to TRBJ1-2, with a possible D match to TRBD1 (5 bases). Germline CDR1 is SGHAT and CDR2 is FQNNGV. This CDR3 spans 13 amino acids. CDR3 region: CASSVQRGSRVAF. The CDR3 nucleotides read TGTGCCAGCAGCGTACAAAGGGGCAGCCGGGTCGCTTTC.

Here the CDR3 DNA reads TGCGCCAGCAGCCCGTACCGGGACAGCTTTCAGCCCCAGCATTTT. Translated, it gives CASSPYRDSFQPQHF. The rearrangement uses TRBV4-1 and TRBJ1-5, with 7 bases that match TRBD1. V gave up 4 bases and J gave up 6 bases; unmatched junction bases: 9. This CDR3 region has 15 residues. Germline CDR1 is MGHRA and CDR2 is YSYEKL.

The chain links TRBV6-6 to TRBJ1-1; unclear D gene. The V end was cut by 4 bases, the J end by 5 bases, with 11 bases between. This CDR3 region has 13 residues. Per the germline V gene, CDR1 is MNHNY and CDR2 is SVGAGI (reference sequence). The CDR3 nucleotides are TGTGCCAGCAGTTTACAGTTGAGTACTGAAGCTTTCTTT. Its protein product is CASSLQLSTEAFF.